This T cell receptor beta chain emerged from a study of shared clonotypes between healthy human individuals. Unmatched junction bases numbered 7, after V lost 5 bases and J lost 6 bases. Germline CDR1 and CDR2: SGHAT and FQDESV (reference sequence). The CDR3 consists of 15 residues. Using immunoSEQ multiplex PCR, the repertoire was profiled, and TCRdb retains in-frame clones only, with some absent. The table includes 2 million to 3 million clones, roughly 93% detected once. This chain connects TRBV11-1 to TRBJ2-5, with 12 positions matching TRBD1. This receptor was obtained from a man younger than 30 in good health. Some clones in this sample may be carry-over from other donors' samples. The sample was naive CD4+ T cells from PBMCs. Specified subset: CD45RA+ positively selected. This chain's CDR3 is CASSPGTGGLKTQYF. The CDR3 bases are TGTGCCAGCAGCCCAGGGACAGGGGGCTTAAAGACCCAGTACTTC.